These 10 T cell receptor beta chains originate from one sample sequenced in a study of cytomegalovirus exposure and HLA in healthy donors. The PCR was carried out with 60 Vbeta primers and 13 Jbeta primers. Repertoires were generated with immunoSEQ multiplex PCR, while TCRdb's copy carries only in-frame clones and drops some. The sample shows 100,000 to 150,000 clones, 75% to 85% of them seen only once. Sequencing input: PBMCs. Source of these receptors: a woman aged 18-35 years in good health and CMV-seropositive.

The chain carries TRBV9 and TRBJ2-5, with 13 positions matching TRBD2. Germline CDR1 is SGDLS and CDR2 is YYNGEE. The CDR3 contains 16 residues. V was pared by 4 bases and J by 5 bases, with 8 bases of the junction left unmatched. The CDR3 DNA is TGTGCCAGCAGCCCCGGGACTAGCGGGGAGTTGGAGACCCAGTACTTC. This encodes CASSPGTSGELETQYF. Full variable domain (outside the CDR3, taken from reference TRBV9 and TRBJ2-5): DSGVTQTPKHLITATGQRVTLRCSPRSGDLSVYWYQQSLDQGLQFLIQYYNGEERAKGNILERFSAQQFPDLHSELNLSSLELGDSALYFCASSPGTSGELETQYFGPGTRLLVL.

The chain has TRBV19 and TRBJ2-1; maybe TRBD2 (5 bases). Trimming shortened V by 3 bases and J by 4 bases, and 19 bases separated the two germline ends. The germline V gene encodes CDR1 LNHDA and CDR2 SQIVND (reference sequence). The CDR3 spans 17 residues. CDR3 sequence (DNA): TGTGCCAGTAGTATTAGTGGAACGAGGGAGTTATACAATGAGCAGTTCTTC. It codes for CASSISGTRELYNEQFF.

The V and J genes are TRBV5-8 and TRBJ1-6, with no clear D. The CDR3 loop spans 14 amino acids. CDR1 SGHTS and CDR2 YDEGEE come from the germline V gene. V was trimmed by 3 bases and J by 4 bases, leaving 8 bases between them. The CDR3 protein is CASSWVQYNSPLHF. CDR3 DNA: TGTGCCAGCAGCTGGGTACAGTATAATTCACCCCTCCACTTT. Drawing the rest from reference TRBV5-8 and TRBJ1-6, the complete variable domain is EAGVTQSPTHLIKTRGQQATLRCSPISGHTSVYWYQQALGLGLQFLLWYDEGEERNRGNFPPRFSGRQFPNYSSELNVNALELEDSALYLCASSWVQYNSPLHFGNGTRLTVT.

This clone was picked up a small number of times. The chain has TRBV6-1 and TRBJ2-5, with a weak D call TRBD2 (5 bases). The CDR3 is 13 amino acids. The germline V and J ends were trimmed by 5 bases and 4 bases, with 11 bases remaining between them. Germline-derived CDR1 and CDR2 are MNHNS and SASEGT. The CDR3 coding sequence is TGTGCCAGCAGTCGGACTGGCCGAGAGACCCAGTACTTC. Translating it yields CASSRTGRETQYF.

This chain uses TRBV5-1 with TRBJ2-7; 8 nucleotides align to TRBD1. There are 14 residues in the CDR3. J was trimmed by 3 bases and V by 4 bases; bases with no gene match: 6. Germline V CDR1 and CDR2: SGHRS, YFSETQ. This CDR3 is CASSAAGGHYEQYF. In nucleotides, the CDR3 is TGCGCCAGCAGCGCGGCAGGGGGCCACTACGAGCAGTACTTC.

The chain joins TRBV7-6 to TRBJ2-2; perhaps TRBD2 as D (6 bases). The germline V gene has CDR1 SGHVS and CDR2 FNYEAQ. V was trimmed by 4 bases and J by 1 base, leaving 19 bases between them. The CDR3 has 18 amino acids. The CDR3 loop is CASSYGSTAGRNTGELFF. The CDR3 coding sequence is TGTGCCAGCAGCTATGGGTCGACAGCGGGTCGGAACACCGGGGAGCTGTTTTTT.

In regard to this clone: One junction end does not reproduce the germline sequence, and a read error may be involved. This chain uses TRBV7-9 with TRBJ2-2; 8 bases are a match to TRBD1. The CDR3 is 13 amino acids. CDR1 and CDR2 from the germline V gene are SEHNR and FQNEAQ (reference sequence). In DNA, the CDR3 is TGTTCCAGCAGCTTTGGACAGGGTGGGGAGCTGTTTTTT. It specifies CSSSFGQGGELFF. The complete variable domain, with remaining parts taken from reference TRBV7-9 and TRBJ2-2, reads DTGVSQNPRHKITKRGQNVTFRCDPISEHNRLYWYRQTLGQGPEFLTYFQNEAQLEKSRLLSDRFSAERPKGSFSTLEIQRTEQGDSAMYLCSSSFGQGGELFFGEGSRLTVL.

In the case of this clone: This sample also contains other DNA sequences that code for the same CDR3. This sequence joins TRBV5-4 and TRBJ2-7; 9 bases align to TRBD2. The CDR3 runs to 13 residues. From germline, CDR1 is SGHNT and CDR2 YYREEE (reference sequence). V gave up 5 bases and J gave up 6 bases; unmatched junction bases: 6. CDR3 bases: TGTGCCAGCAGACTAGCGGGTTTCAGCGAGCAGTACTTC. Translating gives CASRLAGFSEQYF. Together with reference TRBV5-4 and TRBJ2-7, the CDR3 gives the full variable domain: ETGVTQSPTHLIKTRGQQVTLRCSSQSGHNTVSWYQQALGQGPQFIFQYYREEENGRGNFPPRFSGLQFPNYSSELNVNALELDDSALYLCASRLAGFSEQYFGPGTRLTVT.

The rearrangement links TRBV7-9 to TRBJ2-6; D is perhaps TRBD2 (5 bases). V was trimmed by 5 bases and J by 0 bases, leaving 14 bases between them. The CDR3 length is 17 residues. Germline values: CDR1 SEHNR, CDR2 FQNEAQ (reference sequence). DNA of the CDR3: TGTGCCAGCAGCCGAGGACGGGGAAGCTCTGGGGCCAACGTCCTGACTTTC. Its protein is CASSRGRGSSGANVLTF.

The chain combines TRBV19 with TRBJ2-3; TRBD2 matches at 7 bases. Germline V lookup: CDR1 LNHDA, CDR2 SQIVND (reference sequence). V gave up 7 bases and J gave up 7 bases; unmatched junction bases: 11. The CDR3 totals 14 residues. CDR3 amino acids: CASKTSAGGNTQYF. CDR3 sequence (DNA): TGTGCCAGTAAAACTAGCGCGGGTGGGAATACGCAGTATTTT.